What follows is one T cell receptor (beta chain) and its context. Its antigen remains unidentified. Nothing much larger sits one base from this clone, and base qualities are not available. This entry belongs to a study of T cell repertoires in ileal Crohn's disease (dated by TCRdb to the late 2010s). For context, the study as a whole: The median duration of disease was around 8 years, and at the time of surgery 35% of patients were active smokers. All patients had surgery for a complication: stricturing disease in approximately 61% and penetrating disease in about 40%. Roughly half of the patients were given postoperative therapy, with around 11 receiving thiopurines and some 19 receiving anti-TNF agents. TCR repertoire analysis was performed in roughly 50 Crohn's disease patients drawn from a prospective multicentre cohort. The study was conducted in parallel with a multicentre cohort built to find predictors of early endoscopic recurrence after ileocolonic resection. Endoscopic postoperative recurrence was defined by a Rutgeerts score above i0. A total of 170 or so mucosal samples from around 60 patients were sequenced, with samples obtained at several locations on the surgical specimen and at postoperative endoscopy.

Roughly 540 nanograms of biopsy DNA per sample were submitted for commercial TCRB immunosequencing. A two-step, amplification bias-controlled multiplex PCR was used by Adaptive Biotechnology to amplify CDR3 regions from genomic DNA. Primers for every V and J gene segment were used in the first PCR, and barcodes and Illumina adapters were added in the second PCR. An Illumina instrument was used to sequence the CDR3 libraries. The study's own analysis went as follows. The analysis drew on both the pipelines supplied by the vendor and custom analysis of the raw data in R/Bioconductor running R version 3.3.0. Clonality, ranging from 0 to 1, was calculated as the inverse of the normalised Shannon entropy of all productive clones. High-frequency clones were defined as the share of the repertoire taken up by the top 100 clones, keeping only clones that passed a 95% confidence test. Overlap between samples was measured with the Morisita-Horn index, while repertoire diversity was measured with the Simpson index. TCRdb took over this immuneACCESS table, retaining in-frame rearrangements with V and J assigned. Such tables are incomplete; in checked studies, under half of the missing clones stem from an unresolved V gene, and the remainder is unexplained. The DNA gave D and trimming, while V, J and clone size come from that table. The sample profile shows 15,000 or so clones; roughly 83% of them were found once. Approximately 10% of the sample is held by the ten biggest clonotypes.

Adults with ileal or ileocolonic Crohn's disease for whom ileocolonic resection was indicated were considered eligible. Before DNA extraction, whole ileal mucosal biopsies were kept frozen at -80 degrees C. A TRizol-based method was used to extract genomic DNA from the frozen whole biopsies, and the DNA was quantified with a NanoDrop 2000 spectrophotometer. The full study reports these points: Patients who were active smokers at surgery had a significantly higher proportion of clonal expansions than non-smokers (about 27% vs 20%, p=0.02). Mucosal CD4 and CD8 T cells were sorted and sequenced only in a subgroup of patients, the size of which was not stated. Sorted CD8 T cells carried more high-frequency clones than CD4 T cells, suggesting mucosal expansions were mainly CD8. Endoscopic recurrence was found to be associated with higher high-frequency clone percentages at surgery, and recurrence was observed in all patients with clonality above 26.8% (18/57).

Specimen: ileal tissue. The sequence was collected from an adult with Crohn's disease.

Here is the DNA: TGCGCCAGCACCCCCGGGGAAGCTAACTATGGCTACACCTTC. Protein translation: CASTPGEANYGYTF. Here the chain combines TRBV5-1 and TRBJ1-2; the D gene identity is not certain. Reading the germline V gene gives CDR1 SGHRS and CDR2 YFSETQ. The CDR3, cysteine through phenylalanine, is 14 amino acids long. This entry keeps only the CDR3 DNA: 42 bases, framed from base 1. V loses 6 bases, J loses 0 bases, and the germline ends lie 12 bases apart.